This paragraph covers one TCR beta chain sequence. Its antigen is currently unknown. Data came from immunoSEQ multiplex PCR; TCRdb stores just in-frame clones and leaves some out. The sample carries approximately 150,000 clones, approximately 90% recorded once. This record belongs to a study of T cell responses to AZD1222 COVID-19 vaccine. Study-wide results and caveats: Recipients of two AZD1222 doses showed rising Spike-specific TCR breadth and depth.

CDR3 size: 15 residues. The germline CDR1 and CDR2 sequences are MDHEN and SYDVKM. After removal of 7 bases from V and 7 bases from J, the junction contained 10 bases not matched to a gene. The chain combines TRBV28 with TRBJ2-2; 9 positions match TRBD1. The material was peripheral blood, obtained on day 0 of AZD1222 vaccination. This clonotype was obtained from an adult in good health. The CDR3 sequence is CASIPRDRVFGELFF. The CDR3 DNA reads TGTGCCAGCATACCCCGGGACAGGGTTTTCGGGGAGCTGTTTTTT.